This T cell receptor beta chain comes out of a study of T cells after yellow fever vaccination. TCR cDNA was made by 5'RACE template switching, adding a universal primer site and UMIs. TCRdb used MiXCR to reprocess the 5' RACE reads, holding one entry per CDR3 protein. Of approximately 550,000 distinct CDR3 sequences listed, roughly 19% are singletons. The CDR3 length is 15 residues. Germline loops: CDR1 SGHRS, CDR2 YFSETQ. V dropped 4 bases and J dropped 5; count of bases not matched to a gene: 8. This clonotype originated in a young man who received the YFV17D yellow fever vaccine. Source: PBMCs, taken 15 days after the yellow fever booster vaccination. This chain links TRBV5-1 with TRBJ2-2, with TRBD2 matching over 7 bases. Here the CDR3 reads CASSLDAGVTGELFF. The CDR3 DNA sequence: TGCGCCAGCAGCCTGGATGCGGGAGTAACCGGGGAGCTGTTTTTT.